This TCR beta chain appears in the sequencing data of a study of Graves' ophthalmopathy and Graves' hyperthyroidism. Overall study: Peripheral blood was collected at initial diagnosis, before any treatment.

TCR beta CDR3 regions were amplified from RNA transcripts. The library came from an HTBI-primed first-round RT-PCR and a second-round multiplex PCR. TCRdb independently ran MiXCR on the multiplex PCR reads; one entry per CDR3 protein. The sample holds just over 600,000 distinct CDR3 sequences, 20% to 25% seen once. Per the germline V gene, CDR1 is SGHTA and CDR2 is FQGNSA. With 5 bases clipped from V and 3 bases from J, the junction kept 8 bases outside the gene matches. The CDR3 spans 15 residues. The gene calls are TRBV7-2 and TRBJ2-7; 9 bases map to TRBD1. Sequencing was done on a sample of peripheral blood. This receptor was obtained from a woman under 30 with stable Graves' hyperthyroidism. Some clones in this sample may be carry-over from other donors' samples. The CDR3 loop reads CASSITGGSLYEQYF. The CDR3 nucleotides are TGTGCCAGCAGCATAACAGGGGGCAGCCTCTACGAGCAGTACTTC.